This T cell receptor beta chain was obtained from a study of T cells after yellow fever vaccination. Germline assignment: CDR1 LGHNA and CDR2 YNFKEQ. This CDR3 comprises 16 residues. Trimming shortened V by 5 bases and J by 4 bases, and 19 bases separated the two germline ends. From the 5' RACE reads, TCRdb called clonotypes with MiXCR, one entry per CDR3 protein. This table has some 350,000 distinct CDR3 sequences, approximately 4% appearing once. A few counts support this clonotype. Here the sequenced sample was PBMCs, taken 5 days after the yellow fever booster vaccination. The gene calls are TRBV4-2 and TRBJ2-3; either TRBD1 or TRBD2 may fit D (5 bases each). The TCR sequence derives from a man aged 18-30 years who received the YFV17D yellow fever vaccine. The CDR3 DNA is TGTGCCAGCAGCTTAAGTTGGGACGGTAACCCAGATACGCAGTATTTT. Translating it yields CASSLSWDGNPDTQYF.